Below, 18 T cell receptor beta chains from the same sample are listed, as sequenced in a study of cytomegalovirus exposure and HLA in healthy donors. TCRdb's table, derived via immunoSEQ multiplex PCR, lists solely in-frame clones and lacks some. The data contain about 300,000 clones, more than 75% of them singletons. The sequenced sample was PBMCs. The receptors come from a young woman in good health and CMV-seronegative.

The chain carries TRBV27 and TRBJ1-2; D is uncertain. The CDR3 spans 14 residues. V was cut by 5 bases and J by 5 bases, with 15 bases left in between. The germline V gene encodes CDR1 MNHEY and CDR2 SMNVEV (reference sequence). This CDR3 is CASSRSGFQYGYTF. CDR3 DNA sequence: TGTGCCAGCAGTCGCAGCGGGTTTCAGTATGGCTACACCTTC.

This chain uses TRBV28 with TRBJ2-7, with 13 bases lining up with TRBD2. The CDR3 is 18 residues long. Looked up from germline, CDR1 is MDHEN and CDR2 is SYDVKM. The V and J ends lost 2 bases and 0 bases, in that order; junction bases with no gene match: 7. In DNA form, the CDR3 reads TGTGCCAGCAGTTTACTTTTTGGGACTAGCGGGAACTCCTACGAGCAGTACTTC. Protein product: CASSLLFGTSGNSYEQYF.

The CDR3 loop is CAWSGSGNRELFF. DNA for the CDR3: TGTGCCTGGAGTGGGAGCGGGAACCGGGAGCTGTTTTTT. The chain recombines TRBV30 with TRBJ2-2; 7 bases align to TRBD2. The CDR3 covers 13 residues. Looked up from germline, CDR1 is GTSNPN and CDR2 is SVGIG (reference sequence). V shed 1 base and J 9 bases; nucleotides not matched to a gene: 5.

This sequence joins TRBV30 and TRBJ1-1; 8 bases are shared with TRBD1. This CDR3 has 13 amino acids. After removal of 2 bases from V and 4 bases from J, the junction contained 3 bases not matched to a gene. The germline gives CDR1 GTSNPN, CDR2 SVGIG (reference sequence). DNA for the CDR3: TGTGCCTGGAGTCTGGACAGGGTCACTGAAGCTTTCTTT. Translation: CAWSLDRVTEAFF.

CDR3 nucleotides: TGTGCCAGCAGCTCGTTGTCGGATACGCAGTATTTT. It encodes CASSSLSDTQYF. The rearrangement links TRBV7-2 to TRBJ2-3; D is ambiguous. This CDR3 is built from 12 residues. From germline, CDR1 is SGHTA and CDR2 FQGNSA. The germline V and J ends were trimmed by 4 bases and 6 bases, with 8 bases remaining between them.

The chain couples TRBV28 to TRBJ2-1; TRBD1 agrees at 8 bases. V dropped 4 bases and J dropped 4; count of bases not matched to a gene: 12. This CDR3 contains 17 residues. Germline values: CDR1 MDHEN, CDR2 SYDVKM. DNA of the CDR3: TGTGCCAGCAGTTCTTTCTACCGAGACAGGGGATACAATGAGCAGTTCTTC. Translating gives CASSSFYRDRGYNEQFF. Full variable domain (rest looked up from reference TRBV28 and TRBJ2-1): DVKVTQSSRYLVKRTGEKVFLECVQDMDHENMFWYRQDPGLGLRLIYFSYDVKMKEKGDIPEGYSVSREKKERFSLILESASTNQTSMYLCASSSFYRDRGYNEQFFGPGTRLTVL.

This clone was seen ten or more times. V and J are TRBV7-6 and TRBJ1-4; D perhaps matches TRBD1 (6 bases). The ends were cut back, 0 bases at V and 7 bases at J, with 15 bases in the middle. The V gene's germline CDR1 is SGHVS and CDR2 FNYEAQ. CDR3 length: 16 amino acids. The CDR3 here is CASSLALRGRGEKLFF. Here the CDR3 DNA reads TGTGCCAGCAGCTTAGCCTTGCGGGGGCGGGGTGAAAAACTGTTTTTT.

V is TRBV2 and J is TRBJ2-5; D gene unclear. Germline loops: CDR1 SNHLY, CDR2 FYNNEI. V was cut by 4 bases and J by 0 bases, with 9 bases left in between. The length of the CDR3 is 14 residues. In DNA form, the CDR3 reads TGTGCCAGCAGTGGGTCACAGTACCAAGAGACCCAGTACTTC. Amino acids: CASSGSQYQETQYF.

The genes are TRBV5-1 and TRBJ2-7, with 7 bases aligning to TRBD1. The V gene end was trimmed by 2 bases and the J gene end by 7 bases; junction bases not matched to a gene: 12. Germline V CDR1 and CDR2: SGHRS, YFSETQ. The CDR3 has 15 amino acids. The CDR3 loop reads CASSLDRVGEGEQYF. Here the CDR3 DNA reads TGCGCCAGCAGCTTAGACAGGGTGGGGGAAGGGGAGCAGTACTTC.

This clone occurred once. The chain links TRBV19 to TRBJ2-1; no definite D call. Trimming cost V 7 bases and J 16 bases, with 20 bases left between them. The CDR3 runs to 12 residues. CDR1 is LNHDA, CDR2 SQIVND, per germline (reference sequence). CDR3: CASNGGGYGIFF. In DNA, the CDR3 is TGTGCCAGTAATGGCGGTGGGTACGGAATTTTCTTC.

The genes are TRBV25-1 and TRBJ2-5, with 12 nucleotides matching TRBD2. The V gene end was trimmed by 6 bases and the J gene end by 1 base; junction bases not matched to a gene: 3. There are 15 residues in the CDR3. In germline, CDR1 is MGHDK, CDR2 SYGVNS. The CDR3 reads CASRRTSGTQETQYF. The CDR3 nucleotides are TGTGCCAGCAGGAGGACTAGCGGGACCCAAGAGACCCAGTACTTC.

This chain uses TRBV25-1 with TRBJ1-3, with TRBD1 as a possible D gene (6 bases). The CDR3 is 14 amino acids. Germline V gives CDR1 MGHDK, CDR2 SYGVNS. The germline V and J ends were trimmed by 6 bases and 0 bases, with 9 bases remaining between them. The CDR3 DNA sequence: TGTGCCAGCAGCTCGACAGGCTCTGGAAACACCATATATTTT. Translating gives CASSSTGSGNTIYF.

The gene calls are TRBV5-1 and TRBJ2-1, with 11 bases fitting TRBD2. Germline values: CDR1 SGHRS, CDR2 YFSETQ. The ends lost 0 bases at V and 7 bases at J; junction bases unmatched: 3. The CDR3 totals 15 residues. Here the CDR3 DNA reads TGCGCCAGCAGCTTGGATCTAGCGGGAGGAAATGAGCAGTTCTTC. It yields the protein CASSLDLAGGNEQFF.

V gene TRBV2 combines with J gene TRBJ1-4; D is ambiguous. This CDR3 contains 13 residues. From germline, CDR1 is SNHLY and CDR2 FYNNEI. Between the trimmed V and J ends, which lost 4 bases and 0 bases, there was a span of 3 bases. CDR3 protein: CASSGATNEKLFF. CDR3 coding DNA: TGTGCCAGCAGTGGAGCAACTAATGAAAAACTGTTTTTT.

The chain combines TRBV15 with TRBJ2-7, with 7 bases that match TRBD1. The CDR3 runs 15 residues. Germline V gene lookup returns CDR1 LNHNV and CDR2 YYDKDF (reference sequence). Trimming cost V 0 bases and J 6 bases; bases outside gene matches: 8. The CDR3 sequence is CATSRDVGTATEQYF. CDR3 sequence (DNA): TGTGCCACCAGCAGAGATGTTGGGACAGCAACCGAGCAGTACTTC.

The chain carries TRBV28 and TRBJ1-5; possibly TRBD1 for D (6 bases). The CDR3 length is 12 residues. Germline loops: CDR1 MDHEN, CDR2 SYDVKM. The V end lost 10 bases, the J end lost 2 bases, and 9 bases lay between the germline ends. CDR3 sequence (DNA): TGTGCCATCCGACAGGGCAATCAGCCCCAGCATTTT. Protein: CAIRQGNQPQHF. The whole variable domain, remainder taken from reference TRBV28 and TRBJ1-5, is DVKVTQSSRYLVKRTGEKVFLECVQDMDHENMFWYRQDPGLGLRLIYFSYDVKMKEKGDIPEGYSVSREKKERFSLILESASTNQTSMYLCAIRQGNQPQHFGDGTRLSIL.

This clone was seen repeatedly, ten times or more. J is TRBJ2-7 and V is TRBV27; 8 bases are shared with TRBD2. V was clipped by 3 bases and J by 4 bases; unmatched bases: 8. Germline V CDR1 and CDR2: MNHEY, SMNVEV (reference sequence). The CDR3 consists of 15 residues. CDR3 protein: CASSFLREGRYEQYF. CDR3 sequence (DNA): TGTGCCAGCAGTTTTCTCCGGGAGGGCCGGTACGAGCAGTACTTC.

The chain recombines TRBV2 with TRBJ2-2; D is unresolved. The V gene's germline CDR1 is SNHLY and CDR2 FYNNEI. Deletions cut 7 bases from V and 5 bases from J, with 5 bases between. The CDR3 totals 11 residues. Here the CDR3 DNA reads TGTGCCAGCACTGTGACCGGGGAGCTGTTTTTT. Its translation: CASTVTGELFF.